This passage covers 7 T cell receptor beta chains from one sample sequenced in a study of shared clonotypes between healthy human individuals. The table came from immunoSEQ multiplex PCR; TCRdb's copy has only in-frame clones and leaves some out. The repertoire holds around 700,000 clones, with around 78% as singletons. The specimen sequenced was memory CD4+ T cells sorted from blood. Subset denoted: CD45RA-negative fraction. These receptors came from a woman in her thirties in good health.

In the case of this clone: With only one base between it and a far larger clone, this is likely a read error. The gene calls are TRBV11-3 and TRBJ1-3; perhaps TRBD1 as D (5 bases). Trimming took off 5 bases at V and 0 bases at J, with 5 bases between the two ends. The CDR3 covers 13 residues. Germline V gene data show CDR1 as SGHNT and CDR2 as YENEEA. CDR3 sequence reads: CASSDSSGNTIYF. CDR3 nucleotide sequence: TGTGCCAGCAGCGACAGCTCTGGAAACACCATATATTTT.

There are a few counts of this clone. V usage is TRBV5-4 and J usage is TRBJ1-2, with 7 bases identical to TRBD1. CDR3 length: 14 residues. V shed 2 bases and J 4 bases; nucleotides not matched to a gene: 5. CDR1 and CDR2 from the germline V gene are SGHNT and YYREEE (reference sequence). CDR3 sequence (DNA): TGTGCCAGCAGCTTTCTCCGGGACAGCTATGGCTACACCTTC. This sequence encodes CASSFLRDSYGYTF.

CDR3 sequence (DNA): TGTGCCAGCAGTGTGAGTGTAGCGGGGAACACCTACGAGCAGTACTTC. Translating it yields CASSVSVAGNTYEQYF. The chain has TRBV28 and TRBJ2-7; TRBD2 matches at 8 bases. The CDR3 is made up of 16 amino acids. V shed 5 bases and J 2 bases; nucleotides not matched to a gene: 11. CDR1 and CDR2 (germline): MDHEN, SYDVKM.

This chain links TRBV6-5 with TRBJ2-6, with TRBD1 identical over 7 bases. Unmatched junction bases numbered 3, after V lost 5 bases and J lost 2 bases. The CDR3 consists of 15 residues. Per germline, CDR1 MNHEY and CDR2 SVGAGI. CDR3 amino acids: CASSATGAGANVLTF. The CDR3 DNA reads as TGTGCCAGCAGTGCCACAGGGGCTGGGGCCAACGTCCTGACTTTC.

The chain couples TRBV9 to TRBJ2-2; 9 bases are a match to TRBD1. This CDR3 region has 18 residues. Germline assignment: CDR1 SGDLS and CDR2 YYNGEE. V lost 2 bases and J lost 6; bases outside the gene matches: 14. The CDR3 DNA sequence: TGTGCCAGCAGCGTCCAACCCCCGGGGACAGGGCTGGCCGGGGAGCTGTTTTTT. Translation gives CASSVQPPGTGLAGELFF. The full variable domain, completed using reference TRBV9 and TRBJ2-2, is DSGVTQTPKHLITATGQRVTLRCSPRSGDLSVYWYQQSLDQGLQFLIQYYNGEERAKGNILERFSAQQFPDLHSELNLSSLELGDSALYFCASSVQPPGTGLAGELFFGEGSRLTVL.

In this sample, this clone turned up many times. In the same sample, other DNA sequences code for this CDR3. V is TRBV5-1 and J is TRBJ2-5, with D perhaps TRBD2 (6 bases). Trimming left V 4 bases short and J 5 bases short, with 12 bases between. The CDR3 covers 13 residues. Germline V gene data show CDR1 as SGHRS and CDR2 as YFSETQ. CDR3 coding DNA: TGCGCCAGCAGCGCCCTAGCGAAGGAGACCCAGTACTTC. Amino acid sequence: CASSALAKETQYF.

The chain recombines TRBV28 with TRBJ2-7; 9 nucleotides line up with TRBD1. The J segment lost 4 bases and the V segment lost 8 bases, leaving 3 bases of the junction unmatched. This CDR3 is 12 amino acids long. The V gene's germline CDR1 is MDHEN and CDR2 SYDVKM. CDR3 bases: TGTGCCAGCCGGGGACAGGGTTACGAGCAGTACTTC. It specifies CASRGQGYEQYF.